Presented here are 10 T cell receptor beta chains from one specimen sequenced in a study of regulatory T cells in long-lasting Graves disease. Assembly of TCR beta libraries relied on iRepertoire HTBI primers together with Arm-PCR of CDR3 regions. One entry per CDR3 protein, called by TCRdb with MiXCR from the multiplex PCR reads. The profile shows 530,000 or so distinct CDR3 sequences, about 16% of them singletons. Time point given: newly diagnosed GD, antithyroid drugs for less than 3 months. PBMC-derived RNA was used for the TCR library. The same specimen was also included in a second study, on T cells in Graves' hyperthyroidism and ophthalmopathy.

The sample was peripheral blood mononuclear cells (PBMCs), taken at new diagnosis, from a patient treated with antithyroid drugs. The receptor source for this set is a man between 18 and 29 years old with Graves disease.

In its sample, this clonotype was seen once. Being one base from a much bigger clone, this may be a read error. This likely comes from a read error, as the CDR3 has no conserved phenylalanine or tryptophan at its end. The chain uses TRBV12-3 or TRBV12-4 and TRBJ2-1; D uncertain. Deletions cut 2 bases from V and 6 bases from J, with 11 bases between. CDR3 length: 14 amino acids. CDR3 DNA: TGTGCCAGCAGTTTATTTAGCCTGGGCAATGAGCAGTTCTCC. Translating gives CASSLFSLGNEQFS.

For the CDR3, the DNA is TGTGCCATCCAGGGGGCCGGGACGGCGAACACTGAAGCTTTCTTT. Translation: CAIQGAGTANTEAFF. V is TRBV10-3 and J is TRBJ1-1; 8 bases are a match to TRBD1. Germline CDR1 reads ENHRY; CDR2 reads SYGVKD. The CDR3 is made up of 15 amino acids. Trimming took 8 bases from V and 1 from J; bases not matched to a gene: 9.

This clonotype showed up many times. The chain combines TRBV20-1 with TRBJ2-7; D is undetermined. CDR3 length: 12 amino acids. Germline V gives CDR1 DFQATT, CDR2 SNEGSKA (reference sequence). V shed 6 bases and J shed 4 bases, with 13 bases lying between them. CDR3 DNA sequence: TGCAGTGCCCTGACGGCCTCTTACGAGCAGTACTTC. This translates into CSALTASYEQYF.

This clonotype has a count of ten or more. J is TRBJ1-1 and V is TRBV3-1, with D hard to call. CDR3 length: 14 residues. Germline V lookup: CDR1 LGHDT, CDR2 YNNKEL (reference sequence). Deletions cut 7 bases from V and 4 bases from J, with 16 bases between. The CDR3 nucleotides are TGTGCCAGCATGGAGGGAGGACTGGGCACTGAAGCTTTCTTT. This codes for CASMEGGLGTEAFF.

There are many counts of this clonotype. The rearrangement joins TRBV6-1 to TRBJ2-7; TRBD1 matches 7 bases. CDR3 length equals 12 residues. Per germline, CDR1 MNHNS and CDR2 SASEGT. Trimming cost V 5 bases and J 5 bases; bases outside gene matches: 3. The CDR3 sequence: CASSPDRDEQYF. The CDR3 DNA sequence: TGTGCCAGCAGTCCAGACAGGGACGAGCAGTACTTC.

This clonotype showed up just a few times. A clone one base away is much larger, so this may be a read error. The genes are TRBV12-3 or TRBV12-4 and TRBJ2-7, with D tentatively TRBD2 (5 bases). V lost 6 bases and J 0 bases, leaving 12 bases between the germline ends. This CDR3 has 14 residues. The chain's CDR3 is CASSAGRSSYEQYF. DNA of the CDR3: TGTGCCAGCAGCGCGGGTAGGAGCTCCTACGAGCAGTACTTC.

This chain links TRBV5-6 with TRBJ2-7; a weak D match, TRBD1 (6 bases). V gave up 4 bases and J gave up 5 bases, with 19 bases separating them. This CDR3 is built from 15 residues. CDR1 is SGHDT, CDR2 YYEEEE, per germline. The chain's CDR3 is CASSPHVTGSNEQYF. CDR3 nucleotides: TGTGCCAGCAGCCCCCACGTGACAGGTAGCAACGAGCAGTACTTC.

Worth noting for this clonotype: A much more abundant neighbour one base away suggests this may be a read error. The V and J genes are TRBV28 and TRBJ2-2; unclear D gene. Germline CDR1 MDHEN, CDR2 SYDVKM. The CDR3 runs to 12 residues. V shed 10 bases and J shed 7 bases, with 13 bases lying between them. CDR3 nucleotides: TGTGCCATCGCCTCAGTGATCGGGGAGCTGTTTTTT. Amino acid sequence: CAIASVIGELFF.

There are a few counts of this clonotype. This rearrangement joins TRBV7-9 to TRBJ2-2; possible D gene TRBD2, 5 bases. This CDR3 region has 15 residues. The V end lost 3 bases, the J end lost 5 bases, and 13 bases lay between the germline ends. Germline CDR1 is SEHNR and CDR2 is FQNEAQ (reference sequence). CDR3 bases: TGTGCCAGCAGCTTCCCGAGGGAACTTACCGGGGAGCTGTTTTTT. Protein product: CASSFPRELTGELFF.

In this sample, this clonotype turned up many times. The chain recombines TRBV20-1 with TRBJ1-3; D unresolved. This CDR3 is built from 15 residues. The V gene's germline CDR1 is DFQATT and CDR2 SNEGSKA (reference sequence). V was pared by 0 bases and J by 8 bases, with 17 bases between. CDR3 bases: TGCAGTGCTAGAGATCCGGGCCCTCGCGGGTACACCATATATTTT. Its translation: CSARDPGPRGYTIYF.